Described below is a single TCR beta chain sequence and its context. Its binding antigen is unknown. No quality values exist for individual bases; no much larger clone is one base distant. Other DNA sequences within the sample encode an identical CDR3. The entire amount of isolated RNA was reverse transcribed using the High Capacity cDNA Reverse Transcription Kit, so the sequenced TCRB transcripts were expressed ones. Deep immunoSEQ sequencing was performed on naive, central memory and regulatory T cell samples, with an average of roughly 3.3 million total reads per sample. Sorted cells were lysed in RLT buffer, and RNA was extracted using DNase-treated RNeasy Micro or Mini kits according to cell number. To prevent cross-contamination, each cell subset was processed individually, whereas patient and healthy donor samples were processed jointly. Using the immunoSEQ multiplex PCR, TCRB sequences were amplified from cDNA into 87-bp fragments spanning the CDR3 region. Amplicons were sequenced on the Illumina HiSeq platform. On the study's bioinformatics: Synthetic template baselines were used to correct PCR bias computationally, reads within Hamming distance 2 were collapsed together, and singletons that could not be merged were discarded. Reads were aligned to IMGT to assign V, D and J genes, CDR3 length, and insertions or deletions at six rearrangement sites. Clonotype counts were normalized to sorted cell number within each subset before computing true diversity and Gini coefficients with the tcR R package. The overlap coefficient, calculated on TCRB nucleotide sequences, was used to measure repertoire sharing. TCRdb holds this immuneACCESS table with in-frame rearrangements only. Some clones are missing; in checked studies, unresolved V genes explain under half, and the rest has no known cause. V and J calls and clone size come straight from that table; D and trimming were deduced from the DNA. The sample records roughly 170,000 clones, more than 10% of which are singletons. 0.62% of the sample comes from the top ten.

The sample is drawn from a study of beta chain features in type 1 diabetes (dated by TCRdb to 2016 to 2019). With regard to the full study: Mean age, gender distribution, total cell number and subset yield were not different between patients and healthy donors. A total of 85 million to 110 million sorted cells were examined across all samples, and RNA yield correlated strongly with the number of cells per subset. The study compared TCRB repertoires of sorted circulating CD4+ T cell subsets between recently diagnosed type 1 diabetes patients and matched healthy donors. Regulatory and stem cell-like memory subsets were obtained from only 8 patients and roughly 8 healthy donors, while naive and central memory subsets were obtained from all 28 donors. What the research found in general, with its limitations: Patients with type 1 diabetes made fewer insertions and deleted more nucleotides at VDJ recombination sites, implying thymic rearrangement abnormalities. Shorter templates might have been favored by PCR, but patient and control samples were amplified and corrected together, so both groups would have been affected equally by any skew. In all four CD4+ subsets, TCRB CDR3 length was moderately but significantly shorter in type 1 diabetes patients. Because small numbers of individuals were included in the HLA sub-analyses, any influence of HLA type on TCRB rearrangement was left unresolved. The naive, central memory and regulatory TCRB repertoires appeared to resemble one another more closely among patients than among healthy donors. Because cDNA rather than genomic DNA was sequenced, highly expressing activated cells could have been over-represented, although no difference in activation and CD3 levels was found between groups.

A single peripheral blood draw of around 0.11 L on average was collected from each donor into heparinised tubes. A BD FACSAria II was used to sort naive, central memory, regulatory and stem cell-like memory CD4+ T cells with a panel that included CD45RO, CCR7, CD25, CD127, CD95 and CD27. Purity was above 95% for every sorted population. Right away, PBMCs were isolated by Lymphoprep density gradient centrifugation and were stained directly, with no culture step. Samples were stained and sorted in pairs, with one healthy donor and one patient per experiment, so that batch effects were minimized. The CDR3 sequence holds 12 residues, the cysteine and phenylalanine included. Just the 36-base CDR3 DNA is kept, in frame starting at base 1. Trimming costs V 8 bases and J 4 bases, and their ends lie 9 bases apart. Sequences MDHEN (CDR1) and SYDVKM (CDR2) are obtained from the germline V gene.

The rearrangement joined TRBV28 to TRBJ1-5; the D segment could be TRBD1, given 5 matching bases. The sequence was collected from a woman in her late teens or twenties in good health. Input material: central memory CD4+ T cells from blood. The CDR3 region reads CASGRVNQPQHF. The sequence in DNA is TGTGCCAGCGGCAGGGTTAATCAGCCCCAGCATTTT.